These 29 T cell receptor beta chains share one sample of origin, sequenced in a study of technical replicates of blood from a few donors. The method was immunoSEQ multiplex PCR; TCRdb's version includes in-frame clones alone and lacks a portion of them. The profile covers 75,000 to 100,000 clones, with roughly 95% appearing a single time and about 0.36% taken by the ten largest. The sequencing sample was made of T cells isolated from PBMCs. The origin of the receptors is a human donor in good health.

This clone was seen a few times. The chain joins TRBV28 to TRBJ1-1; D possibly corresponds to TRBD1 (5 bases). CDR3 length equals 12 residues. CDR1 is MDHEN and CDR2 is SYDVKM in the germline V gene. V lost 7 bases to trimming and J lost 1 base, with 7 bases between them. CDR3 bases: TGTGCCAGCATCACAGGGAACACTGAAGCTTTCTTT. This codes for CASITGNTEAFF.

The CDR3 here is CASSERAGGPDTQYF. The CDR3 coding sequence is TGTGCCAGTAGTGAGAGGGCGGGGGGACCAGATACGCAGTATTTT. The chain joins TRBV19 to TRBJ2-3, with 8 bases lining up with TRBD2. This CDR3 spans 15 amino acids. Germline loops: CDR1 LNHDA, CDR2 SQIVND (reference sequence). V lost 5 bases to trimming and J lost 4 bases; unmatched junction nucleotides: 8. The whole variable domain, filled in from reference TRBV19 and TRBJ2-3, reads DGGITQSPKYLFRKEGQNVTLSCEQNLNHDAMYWYRQDPGQGLRLIYYSQIVNDFQKGDIAEGYSVSREKKESFPLTVTSAQKNPTAFYLCASSERAGGPDTQYFGPGTRLTVL.

CDR3 DNA sequence: TGTGCCAGCAGCTTTCGGGGGTCCCAAGAGACCCAGTACTTC. Amino acids: CASSFRGSQETQYF. This chain uses TRBV9 with TRBJ2-5, with TRBD2 as a possible D gene (6 bases). Per germline, CDR1 SGDLS and CDR2 YYNGEE. This CDR3 has 14 amino acids. Deletions cut 4 bases from V and 1 base from J, with 11 bases between.

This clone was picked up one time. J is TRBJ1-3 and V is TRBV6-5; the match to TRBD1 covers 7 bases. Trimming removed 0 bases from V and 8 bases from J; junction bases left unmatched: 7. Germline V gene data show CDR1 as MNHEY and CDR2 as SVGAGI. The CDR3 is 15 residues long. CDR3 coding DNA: TGTGCCAGCAGTTACTCAGGGGGCGGATCGGACACCATATATTTT. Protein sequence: CASSYSGGGSDTIYF.

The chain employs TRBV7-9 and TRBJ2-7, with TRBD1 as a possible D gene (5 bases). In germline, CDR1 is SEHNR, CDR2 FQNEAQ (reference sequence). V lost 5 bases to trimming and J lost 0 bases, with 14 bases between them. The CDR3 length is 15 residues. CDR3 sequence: CASSARVNPSYEQYF. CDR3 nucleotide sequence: TGTGCCAGCAGCGCCAGGGTTAACCCCTCCTACGAGCAGTACTTC.

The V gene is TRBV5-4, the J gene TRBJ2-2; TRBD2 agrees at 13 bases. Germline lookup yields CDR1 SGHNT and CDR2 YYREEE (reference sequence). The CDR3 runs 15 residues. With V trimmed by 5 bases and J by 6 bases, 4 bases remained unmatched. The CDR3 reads CASRDGLAGAGELFF. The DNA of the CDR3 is TGTGCCAGCAGGGACGGACTAGCGGGAGCCGGGGAGCTGTTTTTT. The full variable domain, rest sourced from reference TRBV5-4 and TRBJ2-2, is ETGVTQSPTHLIKTRGQQVTLRCSSQSGHNTVSWYQQALGQGPQFIFQYYREEENGRGNFPPRFSGLQFPNYSSELNVNALELDDSALYLCASRDGLAGAGELFFGEGSRLTVL.

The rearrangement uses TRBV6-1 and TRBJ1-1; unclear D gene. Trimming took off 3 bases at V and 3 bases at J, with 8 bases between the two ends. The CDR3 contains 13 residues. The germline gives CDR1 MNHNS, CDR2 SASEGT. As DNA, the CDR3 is TGTGCCAGCAGTGATTTTTTCGACACTGAAGCTTTCTTT. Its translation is CASSDFFDTEAFF.

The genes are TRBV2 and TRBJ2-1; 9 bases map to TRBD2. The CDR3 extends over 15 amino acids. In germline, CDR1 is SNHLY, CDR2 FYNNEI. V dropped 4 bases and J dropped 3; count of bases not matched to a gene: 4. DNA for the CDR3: TGTGCCAGCAGTGTGGCGGGAGGGGGCTACAATGAGCAGTTCTTC. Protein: CASSVAGGGYNEQFF.

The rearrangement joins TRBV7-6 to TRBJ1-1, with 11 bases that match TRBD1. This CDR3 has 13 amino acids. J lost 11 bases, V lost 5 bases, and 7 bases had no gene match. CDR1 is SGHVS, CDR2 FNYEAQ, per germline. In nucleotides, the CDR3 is TGTGCCAGCAGCCGGGACAGGGGGGAGGGGGCTTTCTTT. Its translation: CASSRDRGEGAFF.

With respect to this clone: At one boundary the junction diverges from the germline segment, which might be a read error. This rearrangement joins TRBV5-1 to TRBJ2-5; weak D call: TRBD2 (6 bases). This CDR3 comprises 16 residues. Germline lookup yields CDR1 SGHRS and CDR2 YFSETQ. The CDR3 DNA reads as TGCGCCAGCAGCTTGACGACAACCGAATGGACCCGGGAGTGGGACTTC. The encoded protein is CASSLTTTEWTREWDF.

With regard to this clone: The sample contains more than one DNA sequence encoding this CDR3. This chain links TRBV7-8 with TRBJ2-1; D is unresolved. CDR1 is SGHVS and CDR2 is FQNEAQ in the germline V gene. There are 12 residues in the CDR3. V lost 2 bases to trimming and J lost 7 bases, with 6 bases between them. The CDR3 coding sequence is TGTGCCAGCAGCTTACAGTATAATGAGCAGTTCTTC. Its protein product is CASSLQYNEQFF. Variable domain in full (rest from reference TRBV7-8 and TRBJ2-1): GAGVSQSPRYKVAKRGQDVALRCDPISGHVSLFWYQQALGQGPEFLTYFQNEAQLDKSGLPSDRFFAERPEGSVSTLKIQRTQQEDSAVYLCASSLQYNEQFFGPGTRLTVL.

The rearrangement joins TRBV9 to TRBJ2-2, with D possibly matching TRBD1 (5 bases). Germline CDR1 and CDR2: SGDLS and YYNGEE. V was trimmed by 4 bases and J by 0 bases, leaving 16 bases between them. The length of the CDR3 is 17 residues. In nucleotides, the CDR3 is TGTGCCAGCAGCACACGCAGGGTGCCGACGAACACCGGGGAGCTGTTTTTT. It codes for CASSTRRVPTNTGELFF.

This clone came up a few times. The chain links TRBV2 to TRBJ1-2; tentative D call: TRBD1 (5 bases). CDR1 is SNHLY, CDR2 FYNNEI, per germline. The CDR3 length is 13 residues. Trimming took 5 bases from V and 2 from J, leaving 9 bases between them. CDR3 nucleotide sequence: TGTGCCAGCAGTACAGGAACCAACTATGGCTACACCTTC. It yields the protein CASSTGTNYGYTF.

The CDR3 reads CATSRDRGNTEAFF. The DNA for the CDR3 is TGTGCCACCAGTAGGGACAGGGGGAACACTGAAGCTTTCTTT. The rearrangement links TRBV15 to TRBJ1-1; 10 nucleotides match TRBD1. The CDR3 contains 14 residues. Looked up from germline, CDR1 is LNHNV and CDR2 is YYDKDF (reference sequence). V was pared by 6 bases and J by 1 base, with 2 bases of the junction left unmatched.

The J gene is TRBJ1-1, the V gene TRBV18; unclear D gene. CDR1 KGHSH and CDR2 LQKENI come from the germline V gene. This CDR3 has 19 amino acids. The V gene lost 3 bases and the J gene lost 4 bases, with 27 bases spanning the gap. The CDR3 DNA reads TGTGCCAGCTCACCGCAGGATCTGATCCGGGTGCTTGGAGGCACTGAAGCTTTCTTT. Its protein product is CASSPQDLIRVLGGTEAFF.

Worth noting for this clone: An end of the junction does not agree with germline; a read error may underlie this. CDR3 sequence: CASSSGGGGTQYF. Written as DNA, the CDR3 is TGTGCTAGCAGCTCAGGCGGGGGAGGGACCCAGTACTTC. This sequence joins TRBV7-7 and TRBJ2-5; 7 positions agree with TRBD2. Germline V gene lookup returns CDR1 SSHAT and CDR2 FNYEAQ (reference sequence). The CDR3 covers 13 residues.

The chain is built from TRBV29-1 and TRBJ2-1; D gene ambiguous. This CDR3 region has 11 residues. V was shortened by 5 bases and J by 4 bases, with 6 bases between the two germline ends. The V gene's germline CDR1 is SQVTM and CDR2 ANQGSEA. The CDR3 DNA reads TGCAGCGTTTGGCTTTACAATGAGCAGTTCTTC. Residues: CSVWLYNEQFF.

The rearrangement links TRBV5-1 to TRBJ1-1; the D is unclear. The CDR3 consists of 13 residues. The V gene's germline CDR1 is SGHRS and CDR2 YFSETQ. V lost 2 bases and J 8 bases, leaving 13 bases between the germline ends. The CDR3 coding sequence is TGCGCCAGCAGCTTAAGGAACGCCGGGGAAGCTTTCTTT. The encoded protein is CASSLRNAGEAFF.

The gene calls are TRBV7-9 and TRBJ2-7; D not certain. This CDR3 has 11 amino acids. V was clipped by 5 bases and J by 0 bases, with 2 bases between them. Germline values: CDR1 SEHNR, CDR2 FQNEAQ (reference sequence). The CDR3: CASSLSYEQYF. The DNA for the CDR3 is TGTGCCAGCAGCCTCTCCTACGAGCAGTACTTC.

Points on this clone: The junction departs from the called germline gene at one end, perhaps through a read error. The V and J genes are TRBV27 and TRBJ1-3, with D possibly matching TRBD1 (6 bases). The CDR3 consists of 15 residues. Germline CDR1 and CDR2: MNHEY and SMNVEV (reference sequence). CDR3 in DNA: TGTGCCAGCAGTCTATCTACAGGGACTGGAAACACCATATATTTT. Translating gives CASSLSTGTGNTIYF.

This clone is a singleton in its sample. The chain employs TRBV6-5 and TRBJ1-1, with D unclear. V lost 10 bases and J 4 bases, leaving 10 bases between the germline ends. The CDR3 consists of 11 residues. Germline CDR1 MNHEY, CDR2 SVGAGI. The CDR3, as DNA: TGTGCCACCATCAGGTTCACTGAAGCTTTCTTT. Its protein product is CATIRFTEAFF.

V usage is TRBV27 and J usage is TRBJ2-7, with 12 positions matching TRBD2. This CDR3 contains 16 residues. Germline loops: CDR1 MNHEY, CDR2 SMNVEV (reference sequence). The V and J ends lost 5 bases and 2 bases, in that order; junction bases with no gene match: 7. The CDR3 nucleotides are TGTGCCAGCAGTATCGGGACTAGCGGGTACCCCTACGAGCAGTACTTC. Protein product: CASSIGTSGYPYEQYF.

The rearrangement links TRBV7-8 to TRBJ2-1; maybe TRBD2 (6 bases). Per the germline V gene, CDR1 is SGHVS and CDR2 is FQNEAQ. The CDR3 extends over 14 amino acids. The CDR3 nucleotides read TGTGCGAGCCTAGCGCAAAGCTCCTACAATGAGCAGTTCTTC. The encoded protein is CASLAQSSYNEQFF.

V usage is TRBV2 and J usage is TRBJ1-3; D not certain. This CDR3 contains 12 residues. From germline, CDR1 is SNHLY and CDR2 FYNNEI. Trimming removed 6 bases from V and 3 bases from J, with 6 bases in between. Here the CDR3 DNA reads TGTGCCAGCAGACTACTTGGAAACACCATATATTTT. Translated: CASRLLGNTIYF.

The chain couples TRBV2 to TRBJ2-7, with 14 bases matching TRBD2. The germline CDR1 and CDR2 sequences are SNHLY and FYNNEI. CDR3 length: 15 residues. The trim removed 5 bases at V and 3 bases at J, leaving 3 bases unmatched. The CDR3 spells CASSLGTSGSYEQYF. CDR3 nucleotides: TGTGCCAGCAGTCTAGGGACTAGCGGGAGCTACGAGCAGTACTTC. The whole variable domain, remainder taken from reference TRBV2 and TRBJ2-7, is EPEVTQTPSHQVTQMGQEVILRCVPISNHLYFYWYRQILGQKVEFLVSFYNNEISEKSEIFDDQFSVERPDGSNFTLKIRSTKLEDSAMYFCASSLGTSGSYEQYFGPGTRLTVT.

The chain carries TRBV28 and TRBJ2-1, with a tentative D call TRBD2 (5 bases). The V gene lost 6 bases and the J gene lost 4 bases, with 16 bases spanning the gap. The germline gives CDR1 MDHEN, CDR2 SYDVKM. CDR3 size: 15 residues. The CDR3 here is CASSDSAEKYNEQFF. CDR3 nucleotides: TGTGCCAGCAGCGATTCAGCGGAGAAGTACAATGAGCAGTTCTTC.

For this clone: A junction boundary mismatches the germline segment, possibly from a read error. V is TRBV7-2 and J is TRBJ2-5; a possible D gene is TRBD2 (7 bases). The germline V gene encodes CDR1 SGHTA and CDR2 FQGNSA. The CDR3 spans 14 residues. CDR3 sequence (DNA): TGTGTCAGCAGCCGCGGGGGCATCCAAGAGACCCAGTACTTC. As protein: CVSSRGGIQETQYF.

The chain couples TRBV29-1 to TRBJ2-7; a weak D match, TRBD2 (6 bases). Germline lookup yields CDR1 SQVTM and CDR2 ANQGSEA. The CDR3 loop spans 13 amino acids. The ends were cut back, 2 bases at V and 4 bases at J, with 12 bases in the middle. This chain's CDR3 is CSVEIGGSYEQYF. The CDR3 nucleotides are TGCAGCGTTGAAATCGGGGGTAGTTACGAGCAGTACTTC.

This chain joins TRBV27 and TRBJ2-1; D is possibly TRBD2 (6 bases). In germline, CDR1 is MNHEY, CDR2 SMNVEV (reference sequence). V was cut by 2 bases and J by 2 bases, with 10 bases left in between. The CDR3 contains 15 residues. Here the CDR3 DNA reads TGTGCCAGCAGTTTAACGGGGGTACCCTACAATGAGCAGTTCTTC. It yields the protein CASSLTGVPYNEQFF.